What follows is one T cell receptor (beta chain) and its context. This receptor's antigen is unknown. No much larger clone exists at a distance of one base, and base qualities are not known. Library creation used the immunoSEQ multiplex PCR assay. The multiplex PCR relied on a mix of 60 forward primers for TCR Vbeta segments and 13 reverse primers for TCR Jbeta segments. The CDR3 region of rearranged TCR beta genes was amplified from genomic DNA by a multiplex PCR assay. The Illumina HiSeq System was used to sequence the amplified TCR beta libraries as 87-base-pair reads. For the original study's pipeline: A later analysis tallied about 77 million unique TCR beta chains across the 660 or so repertoires, and about 12 million of those chains were shared by two or more donors. A nearest-neighbor algorithm error-corrected the raw reads and collapsed the reads into unique sequences, merging closely related sequences to remove PCR and sequencing errors. Alignment of CDR3 sequences to IMGT reference sequences was used to assign V, D and J gene segments. Each retained sequence needed at least a six-nucleotide match to both a V gene segment and a J gene segment. A rearrangement counted as productive if the CDR3 had no stop codons and remained in frame with V and J, and every other rearrangement counted as non-productive. Following IMGT convention, CDR3 was defined as the stretch from the second conserved V-encoded cysteine to the conserved J-encoded phenylalanine. In an earlier analysis of 550 to 650 of the donors, sequences lacking an unambiguous match to a single V gene segment were excluded. In an earlier analysis of a few hundred of the donors, V segments were called functional above 56.7% productive rearrangements and were called segregating when the between-donor standard deviation exceeded 5%. A statistical classification framework was built to diagnose cytomegalovirus status from the catalog of TCR beta chain sequences. In a later analysis, TCR nucleotide sequences were compared against IMGT/GENE-DB human TR gene sequences so that V and J genes could be assigned. Using the TCRdist pipeline, a later analysis assigned CDR3 sequences along with most-parsimonious VDJ recombination scenarios. In a later analysis, each TCR beta chain was defined by its CDR3 amino acid sequence together with its V-gene family, and reads without a unique V-gene family were excluded. A later analysis removed roughly 590 highly shared, low-generation-probability nucleotide sequences to deal with suspected cross-contamination and a sequencing artifact. For each public chain, a later analysis derived a clonal expansion index from normalized ranks of inferred template counts within each repertoire. Generation probabilities in a later analysis came from a VDJ recombination model fitted to out-of-frame rearrangements, and those results were checked against IGoR. Hypergeometric tests were used in a later analysis to score TCR-TCR, TCR-HLA and TCR-CMV co-occurrence, with a repertoire-size bias correction applied to the TCR pairs. In a later analysis, false discovery rates were estimated by permuting HLA or CMV assignments 20 times. A later analysis grouped co-occurring TCRs with DBSCAN, adding TCRdist sequence similarity when clustering within HLA-allele-positive subsets. Repertoires with fewer than 30,000 or more than 120,000 public chains were left out of co-occurrence clustering, as were about 5 repertoires with anomalous nucleotide sharing. Held by TCRdb, this immuneACCESS table contains in-frame sequences only and omits some clones. Under half of the omission traces to an unresolved V gene where checked; the cause of the rest is unknown. Clone size and V and J calls were adopted from that table, with D and trimming inferred from the DNA. The sample table records roughly 100,000 clones; approximately 73% of these occur just once. Together, the top ten hold 3% to 4% of the sample.

In total, roughly 670 healthy bone marrow donors made up the cohort. At the time of sampling, every cohort member was nominally healthy, though immune exposures that went unrecorded were likely present. The donor tested CMV seronegative and was one of the 352 seronegative cohort members. Every donor gave a peripheral blood sample, and the peripheral blood mononuclear cells from that sample were used for TCR beta sequencing. Genomic DNA extraction from the blood cell samples was performed with the Qiagen DNeasy Blood Extraction Kit. These data belong to a study of cytomegalovirus exposure and HLA in healthy donors (dated by TCRdb to 2015 to 2018). Describing the broader study: In an earlier analysis of 450 to 750 of the donors, 276 Gb of sequence data and 117 million unique TCR beta sequences from about 190 million T cells were reported. An early release that covered roughly 600 HLA-typed donors contained about 300 gigabases of sequencing data and tens of millions of unique TCR sequences. Of the 398 genotyped donors, 81% fell in the genetic ancestry cluster associated with self-reported Caucasian donors. The study was designed to test whether signatures of past pathogen exposure could be identified by cataloging public T cell receptors. The study profiled the T cell repertoires of hundreds of subjects by immunosequencing and related them to cytomegalovirus serostatus. Along with the roughly 610-subject first cohort, a separate validation cohort of over a hundred different subjects was used. High-throughput TCR immunosequencing, statistical association of individual TCRs with disease status, and machine learning were combined to predict cytomegalovirus infection status. A later analysis re-analyzed previously published TCR beta repertoires from 666 donors and added high-resolution HLA genotyping to study TCR occurrence patterns. In the later analysis, no new phenotypic data were used to find candidate immune exposures; instead, reliance was placed on TCR beta sequences and their occurrence across donors. An earlier analysis of roughly 600 of the donors used high-throughput TCR beta sequencing to judge whether each TCR beta V gene segment behaved as functional or pseudogenic. Alongside the repertoire data, information on donor age, sex, ethnicity and CMV serostatus was compiled. A later genetic analysis used genome-wide SNP genotypes for about 65% of the roughly 670 donors, treating that subset as a discovery cohort. Every repertoire in the discovery cohort had been generated on one and the same sequencing platform. HLA typing covered class I and class II loci at four-digit resolution. Typing coverage differed by locus: A, B, C, DRB1 and DQB1 were typed in roughly 629-630 donors, DQA1 in 522, DPA1 in approximately 610, and DPB1 in 450 to 480. Because of strong linkage in the cohort, roughly 5 DR-DQ haplotypes were treated as single units for association and clustering. Among several hundred genotyped donors of the cohort, an average of around 220,000 unique TCR beta nucleotide sequences was sequenced per donor, of which about 19% were non-productive. Beyond this particular receptor, the publication reports: Presence/absence analyses assumed roughly uniform sequencing depth across donors, an assumption that may not hold. In a later analysis, HLA-associated TCR beta chains were found to be more clonally expanded and to have lower generation probabilities than equally common non-associated chains. Because some donors lacked HLA typing at each locus, the association tests relied only on the typed subset. In both the original and validation cohorts, the classifier was reported to diagnose cytomegalovirus status with high specificity and sensitivity. At a false discovery rate of 0.05, a later analysis linked under 20,000 TCR beta sequences to specific HLA alleles. Most TCR sequences were seen in very few donors, while some public TCRs were found in many individuals. A group of highly shared sequence variants was considered likely to be a technical artifact of the sequencing pipeline. Linkage disequilibrium might explain the correlated functional status among segregating V segments, but an unknown experimental factor could not be excluded. In a later genetic analysis, a missense DCLRE1C variant was associated with V-gene and J-gene trimming of TCR beta chains, and the association was replicated in an independent cohort. In this cohort, only TCR beta chains were sequenced, and detectable features were limited by the absence of alpha or paired-chain data. Some IMGT-functional V segments, including TRBV6-2 and TRBV6-3, could not be distinguished by the 87-base-pair reads and were therefore excluded. A further reported finding was that TCR beta sequences accurately predicted the HLA-A and HLA-B alleles for most subjects in the first cohort. An earlier analysis of around 600 of the donors showed that most TCR beta V segments appeared in productive rearrangements either about 87% or about 30% of the time, which broadly matched IMGT annotations. A few of the identified cytomegalovirus-associated TCR beta chains were confirmed in vitro to be specific for cytomegalovirus antigens. In the study, approximately 150 TCR beta chains were listed as associated with cytomegalovirus. Compared with the approximately 710-donor mean, donors in an Asian-associated ancestry cluster had fewer N-insertions in productive TCRs, according to a later genetic analysis. When HLA alleles, especially DR and DQ, strongly co-occurred, TCR associations were difficult to assign to individual alleles. In a later analysis, TCR association rates were found to vary across HLA loci, with the most associated TCRs seen for DRB1 alleles and the fewest for HLA-C alleles. For the cohort, immune exposure information was limited to CMV serostatus. Roughly 15 rarely observed V segments, including chromosome 9 orphons, were excluded from the earlier analysis of 550 to 700 of the donors because counts were too low. According to a later analysis, most CMV-associated TCR beta chains appeared to be HLA-restricted, and the HLA associations seemed to be driven largely by CMV exposure. In a later analysis, several top co-occurrence clusters were reported to appear linked to parvovirus B19, influenza, CMV and Epstein-Barr virus. It was suggested by the authors that the approach could potentially be generalized to other disease states and immunological phenotypes.

Spanning cysteine to phenylalanine, the CDR3 consists of 14 amino acids. The only DNA kept is the CDR3, 42 bases in frame from the first base. V and J lose 5 bases and 5 bases, and a span of 15 bases separates them. The germline V gene gives CDR1 as MNHEY and CDR2 as SVGAGI. This TCR was recovered from a man between 40 and 49 years old in good health and CMV-seronegative. This sequence uses TRBV6-5 and TRBJ1-2, with a tentative D gene TRBD1 over 5 matching bases. The sample taken for sequencing was PBMCs. The CDR3 loop reads CASSPRGSLYGYTF. The DNA sequence is given as TGTGCCAGCAGTCCGCGGGGCAGCTTATATGGCTACACCTTC.